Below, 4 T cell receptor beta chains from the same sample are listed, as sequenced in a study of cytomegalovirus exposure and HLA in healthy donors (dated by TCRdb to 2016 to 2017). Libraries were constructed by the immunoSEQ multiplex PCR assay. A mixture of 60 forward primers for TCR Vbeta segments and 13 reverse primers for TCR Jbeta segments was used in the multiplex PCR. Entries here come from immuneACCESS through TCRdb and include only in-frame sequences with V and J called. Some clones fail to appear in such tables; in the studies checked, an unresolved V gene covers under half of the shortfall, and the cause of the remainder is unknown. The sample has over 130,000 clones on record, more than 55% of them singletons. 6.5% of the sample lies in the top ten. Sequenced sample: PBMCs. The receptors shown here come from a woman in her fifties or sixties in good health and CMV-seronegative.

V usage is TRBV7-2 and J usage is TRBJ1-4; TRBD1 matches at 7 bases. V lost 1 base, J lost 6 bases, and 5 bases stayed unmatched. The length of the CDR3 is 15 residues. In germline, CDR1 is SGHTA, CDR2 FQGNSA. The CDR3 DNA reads TGTGCCAGCAGCTTAGGTCCAGGGGGGTATGAAAAACTGTTTTTT. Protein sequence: CASSLGPGGYEKLFF.

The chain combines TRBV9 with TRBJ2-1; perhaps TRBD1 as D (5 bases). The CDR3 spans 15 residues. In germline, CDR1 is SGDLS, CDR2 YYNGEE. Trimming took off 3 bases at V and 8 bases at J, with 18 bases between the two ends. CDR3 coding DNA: TGTGCCAGCAGCGCCCCCCAGGGCTACGCGGATGAGCAGTTCTTC. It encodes CASSAPQGYADEQFF.

The CDR3 loop is CASSLYGTGRGIENNEQFF. CDR3 bases: TGTGCCAGCAGCTTATACGGGACAGGGAGAGGAATTGAAAACAATGAGCAGTTCTTC. The chain has TRBV11-2 and TRBJ2-1, with 9 nucleotides matching TRBD1. Trimming took 2 bases from V and 5 from J; bases not matched to a gene: 16. Germline-derived CDR1 and CDR2 are SGHAT and FQNNGV. This CDR3 has 19 residues.

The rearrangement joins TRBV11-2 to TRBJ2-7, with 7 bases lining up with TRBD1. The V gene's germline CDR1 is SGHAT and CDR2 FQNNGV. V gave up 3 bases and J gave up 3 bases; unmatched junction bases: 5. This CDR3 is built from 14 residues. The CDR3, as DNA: TGTGCCAGCAGCTTGACCGGGACAGACTACGAGCAGTACTTC. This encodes CASSLTGTDYEQYF.